These 13 T cell receptor beta chains originate from one sample sequenced in a study of cytomegalovirus exposure and HLA in healthy donors. PCR used 60 Vbeta primers and 13 Jbeta primers. Sequencing used immunoSEQ multiplex PCR; TCRdb keeps in-frame clones, though not all of them. The top ten clones hold approximately 2.9% of a sample with about 65,000 clones, around 73% of them seen once. The sequenced sample consisted of PBMCs. These receptors came from a girl aged 10 to 17 in good health and CMV-seropositive.

V gene TRBV11-2 combines with J gene TRBJ2-7; D unresolved. This CDR3 is built from 12 residues. Germline values: CDR1 SGHAT, CDR2 FQNNGV. Trimming removed 4 bases from V and 9 bases from J, with 13 bases in between. In nucleotides, the CDR3 is TGTGCCAGCAGCTCCACCCCTACGGGGCAGTACTTC. Protein product: CASSSTPTGQYF.

The chain combines TRBV6-5 with TRBJ2-2, with TRBD2 matching over 7 bases. The CDR3 covers 15 residues. CDR1 and CDR2 from the germline V gene are MNHEY and SVGAGI. The V gene end was trimmed by 8 bases and the J gene end by 6 bases; junction bases not matched to a gene: 12. In DNA, the CDR3 is TGTGCCAGCGGGTGGGGGAGGGGAGCATCCGGGGAGCTGTTTTTT. It codes for CASGWGRGASGELFF.

The chain employs TRBV10-3 and TRBJ1-1, with D unclear. CDR3 size: 14 residues. Germline lookup yields CDR1 ENHRY and CDR2 SYGVKD. The V end lost 2 bases, the J end lost 3 bases, and 10 bases lay between the germline ends. The CDR3 region is CAISEVSSDTEAFF. The DNA of the CDR3 is TGTGCCATCAGTGAGGTGTCTTCTGACACTGAAGCTTTCTTT.

V is TRBV5-1 and J is TRBJ2-3; 7 positions match TRBD1. V lost 5 bases to trimming and J lost 4 bases; unmatched junction nucleotides: 16. CDR1 is SGHRS and CDR2 is YFSETQ in the germline V gene. CDR3 length: 17 amino acids. The CDR3 loop is CASRRLLDRAHPDTQYF. The CDR3 nucleotides are TGCGCCAGCAGGCGATTACTAGACAGGGCCCACCCAGATACGCAGTATTTT.

The chain joins TRBV15 to TRBJ2-7; 10 bases agree with TRBD2. Per germline, CDR1 LNHNV and CDR2 YYDKDF (reference sequence). V lost 3 bases to trimming and J lost 1 base; unmatched junction nucleotides: 0. The CDR3 runs 14 residues. CDR3 DNA sequence: TGTGCCACCAGCAGGACTAGCGGGTCCTACGAGCAGTACTTC. This encodes CATSRTSGSYEQYF. Using reference TRBV15 and TRBJ2-7 for the parts outside the CDR3, the full variable domain is DAMVIQNPRYQVTQFGKPVTLSCSQTLNHNVMYWYQQKSSQAPKLLFHYYDKDFNNEADTPDNFQSRRPNTSFCFLDIRSPGLGDTAMYLCATSRTSGSYEQYFGPGTRLTVT.

This clone has a single count. The V call is TRBV6-5, the J call TRBJ2-3; TRBD2 matches 8 bases. Germline V CDR1 and CDR2: MNHEY, SVGAGI. The CDR3 is 15 amino acids. Losses at the gene ends were 2 bases for V and 4 bases for J; bases not matched to a gene: 5. CDR3 sequence: CASSYERGYADTQYF. As DNA, the CDR3 is TGTGCCAGCAGTTACGAGCGGGGGTACGCAGATACGCAGTATTTT.

The rearrangement uses TRBV10-3 and TRBJ1-2; the match to TRBD1 covers 8 bases. There are 12 residues in the CDR3. V was pared by 8 bases and J by 3 bases, with 2 bases of the junction left unmatched. Germline-derived CDR1 and CDR2 are ENHRY and SYGVKD. The CDR3 loop is CAIGQGDYGYTF. In nucleotides, the CDR3 is TGTGCCATCGGACAGGGAGACTATGGCTACACCTTC.

This clone was seen only a few times. V and J are TRBV28 and TRBJ1-1; D call uncertain. The germline V gene has CDR1 MDHEN and CDR2 SYDVKM. This CDR3 has 11 residues. V gave up 5 bases and J gave up 6 bases, with 7 bases separating them. This chain's CDR3 is CASSESPEAFF. The CDR3 bases are TGTGCCAGCAGTGAGAGTCCTGAAGCTTTCTTT. Full variable domain (remainder filled in from reference TRBV28 and TRBJ1-1): DVKVTQSSRYLVKRTGEKVFLECVQDMDHENMFWYRQDPGLGLRLIYFSYDVKMKEKGDIPEGYSVSREKKERFSLILESASTNQTSMYLCASSESPEAFFGQGTRLTVV.

In DNA, the CDR3 is TGTGCCAGCAGCTTAGGGGACAGTTCCTACGAGCAGTACTTC. Amino acid sequence: CASSLGDSSYEQYF. The chain has TRBV7-6 and TRBJ2-7; 7 positions match TRBD1. Germline V gives CDR1 SGHVS, CDR2 FNYEAQ. V lost 1 base and J lost 1; bases outside the gene matches: 1. The length of the CDR3 is 14 residues.

This clone was counted between two and nine times. For the CDR3, the DNA is TGTGCCAGCTCCGGGACTAGCGGCACAGATACGCAGTATTTT. Protein: CASSGTSGTDTQYF. The genes are TRBV6-5 and TRBJ2-3, with 10 bases matching TRBD2. CDR3 length: 14 residues. From germline, CDR1 is MNHEY and CDR2 SVGAGI. Trimming cost V 8 bases and J 1 base; bases outside gene matches: 3.

The chain is built from TRBV2 and TRBJ2-3; 12 positions match TRBD2. After removal of 4 bases from V and 6 bases from J, the junction contained 8 bases not matched to a gene. There are 16 residues in the CDR3. Germline V CDR1 and CDR2: SNHLY, FYNNEI. The CDR3 DNA follows: TGTGCCAGCAGTGCCCCGCCTAGCGGGGGGGCGGATACGCAGTATTTT. Residues: CASSAPPSGGADTQYF.

A few counts support this clone. The chain uses TRBV7-2 and TRBJ2-7, with D maybe TRBD2 (7 bases). Trimming removed 6 bases at V and 3 bases at J, with 21 bases between. The V gene's germline CDR1 is SGHTA and CDR2 FQGNSA. This CDR3 spans 16 amino acids. The CDR3 spells CASSPPGGGPNYEQYF. As DNA, the CDR3 is TGTGCCAGCAGTCCGCCGGGGGGCGGACCCAACTACGAGCAGTACTTC.

This clone was seen once. The chain couples TRBV4-1 to TRBJ2-1, with 7 bases lining up with TRBD1. In germline, CDR1 is MGHRA, CDR2 YSYEKL. With 8 bases clipped from V and 2 bases from J, the junction kept 9 bases outside the gene matches. The CDR3 totals 15 residues. The CDR3 nucleotides are TGCGCCAGCGGTCGAACAGGGGATCCCTACAATGAGCAGTTCTTC. Translated: CASGRTGDPYNEQFF.